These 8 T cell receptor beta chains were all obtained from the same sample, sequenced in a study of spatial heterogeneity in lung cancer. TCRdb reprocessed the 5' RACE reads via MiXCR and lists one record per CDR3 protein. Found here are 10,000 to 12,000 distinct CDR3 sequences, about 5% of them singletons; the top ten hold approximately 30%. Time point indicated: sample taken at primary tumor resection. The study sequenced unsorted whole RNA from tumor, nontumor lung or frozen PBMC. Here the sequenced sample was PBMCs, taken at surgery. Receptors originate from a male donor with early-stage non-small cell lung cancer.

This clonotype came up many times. The CDR3 DNA reads TGTGCCAGTAGTAAAAGCGGGAGTATCAATGAGCAGTTCTTC. Residues: CASSKSGSINEQFF. J is TRBJ2-1 and V is TRBV19; 8 bases map to TRBD2. V trimming: 4 bases; J trimming: 6 bases; junction bases outside the gene matches: 5. Germline CDR1 LNHDA, CDR2 SQIVND (reference sequence). The CDR3 is made up of 14 amino acids.

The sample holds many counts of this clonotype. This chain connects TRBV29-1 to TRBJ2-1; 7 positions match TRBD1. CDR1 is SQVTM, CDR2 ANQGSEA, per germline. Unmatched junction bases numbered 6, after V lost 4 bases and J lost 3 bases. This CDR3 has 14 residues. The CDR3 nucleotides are TGCAGCGTTGTTAGGGACAGCAACTACAATGAGCAGTTCTTC. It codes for CSVVRDSNYNEQFF.

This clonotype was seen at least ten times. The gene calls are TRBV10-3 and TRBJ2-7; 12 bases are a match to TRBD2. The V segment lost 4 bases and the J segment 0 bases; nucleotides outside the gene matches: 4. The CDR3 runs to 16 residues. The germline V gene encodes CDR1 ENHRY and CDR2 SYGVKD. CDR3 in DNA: TGTGCCATCAGTGGGACTAGCGGGGCCTTCTCCTACGAGCAGTACTTC. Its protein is CAISGTSGAFSYEQYF.

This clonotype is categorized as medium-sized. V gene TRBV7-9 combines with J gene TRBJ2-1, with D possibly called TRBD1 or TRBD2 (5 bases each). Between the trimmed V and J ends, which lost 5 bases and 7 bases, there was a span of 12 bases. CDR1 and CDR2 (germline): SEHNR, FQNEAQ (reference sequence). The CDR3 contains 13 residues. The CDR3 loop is CASSRGWVNEQFF. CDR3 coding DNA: TGTGCCAGCAGCCGGGGCTGGGTTAATGAGCAGTTCTTC.

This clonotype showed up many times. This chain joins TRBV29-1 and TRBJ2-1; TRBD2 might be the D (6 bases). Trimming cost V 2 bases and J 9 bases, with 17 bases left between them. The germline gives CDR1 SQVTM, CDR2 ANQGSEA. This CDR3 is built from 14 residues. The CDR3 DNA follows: TGCAGCGTTGAAAGGGCGGGGTCGAGGGGTGAGCAGTTCTTC. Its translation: CSVERAGSRGEQFF.

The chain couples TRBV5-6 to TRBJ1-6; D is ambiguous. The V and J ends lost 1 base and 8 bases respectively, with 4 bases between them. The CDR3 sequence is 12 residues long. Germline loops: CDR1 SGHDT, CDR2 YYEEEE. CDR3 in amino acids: CASSLQYSPLHF. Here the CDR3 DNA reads TGTGCCAGCAGCTTGCAATATTCACCCCTCCACTTT.

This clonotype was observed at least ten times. The CDR3 bases are TGTGCCTGGAGTGTAGAAAGGAATTGGGGTGAGCAGTTCTTC. It specifies CAWSVERNWGEQFF. This chain joins TRBV30 and TRBJ2-1; D not certain. V was trimmed by 0 bases and J by 9 bases, leaving 15 bases between them. Germline CDR1 is GTSNPN and CDR2 is SVGIG (reference sequence). CDR3 size: 14 residues.

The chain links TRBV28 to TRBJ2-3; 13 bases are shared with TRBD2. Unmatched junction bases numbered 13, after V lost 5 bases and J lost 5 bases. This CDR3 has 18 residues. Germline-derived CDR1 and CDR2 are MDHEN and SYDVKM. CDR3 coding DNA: TGTGCCAGCAGTACCCGACTAGCGGGGGGCCAGGTGGGAGATACGCAGTATTTT. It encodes CASSTRLAGGQVGDTQYF.